Described below is a single T cell receptor beta chain sequence and its context. Its matching antigen is unknown. CDR1 and CDR2 from the germline V gene are LGHNT and FRNRAP. The CDR3 sequence is 13 residues long. The sample is drawn from a study of monozygotic twins with inflammatory bowel disease. In preparing each TCR library, about 3.5 ug of total RNA was used. Template switching added UMIs carrying a 6-nucleotide sample barcode. With around 15 and 9 cycles respectively, two nested PCRs were carried out on TCRalpha and TCRbeta cDNA. TCRdb reprocessed the 5' RACE reads; each CDR3 protein has one entry and no DNA is given. This sample's clone table lists about 150,000 distinct CDR3 sequences. Study-wide results and limits: Healthy twins showed more clonotype sharing with others than IBD patients, especially patients with disease activity.

Input material: blood. The gene calls are TRBV12-5 and TRBJ1-1; no DNA is available, so the TRBD1 call from TCRdb remains unchecked. The sequence was collected from a human donor with ulcerative colitis or Crohn's disease, or a healthy co-twin of an affected twin (not recorded which). The CDR3 spells CASGTTGLGEAFF.